This TCR beta chain was identified during a study of cytomegalovirus exposure and HLA in healthy donors. General study findings and limits: Later analysis identified about 18,000 TCR beta sequences associated with HLA alleles, using a false discovery rate threshold of 0.05. DRB1 had the most TCR associations and HLA-C the fewest, a later analysis found, with rates varying by HLA locus.

Of note for this clone: Antigen: not known.

Unrecorded immune exposures were likely, despite nominal health at sampling. Both 60 Vbeta primers and 13 Jbeta primers went into the PCR. Sequenced by immunoSEQ multiplex PCR; TCRdb stores in-frame clones only, minus some. The sample has 35,000 to 55,000 clones, about half seen once. V lost 2 bases, J lost 1 base, and 2 bases stayed unmatched. Germline-derived CDR1 and CDR2 are SGHNT and YYREEE (reference sequence). This CDR3 region has 14 residues. The chain couples TRBV5-4 to TRBJ2-5; 7 bases map to TRBD2. The origin of this receptor is a man between 60 and 70 years old in good health and CMV-seronegative. Sequenced: PBMCs. CDR3 protein: CASSLGGSQETQYF. In DNA, the CDR3 is TGTGCCAGCAGCTTAGGCGGGAGCCAAGAGACCCAGTACTTC.